This TCR beta chain was captured in a study of T cell responses to AZD1222 COVID-19 vaccine. Study-wide results and limits: At 160-218 and 743-854, vaccine-associated CD4 TCRs were dominant, and they spanned spike. Donors, mostly white British, included more females; clonal diversity was possibly underestimated.

This clone was detected only once. Its specificity is unknown. V was pared by 4 bases and J by 3 bases, with 18 bases between. The CDR3 consists of 16 residues. Germline V gene sequence: CDR1 SGHNT, CDR2 YYREEE (reference sequence). Data came from immunoSEQ multiplex PCR; TCRdb stores just in-frame clones and leaves some out. In the table there are about 54,000 clones, 80% to 90% of which are singletons. The study pooled second doses at about 4 or about 12 weeks. The specimen was peripheral blood, collected 28 days after the second AZD1222 dose. V is TRBV5-4 and J is TRBJ2-3; D perhaps matches TRBD1 (5 bases). The receptor's source is an adult who received the AZD1222 COVID-19 vaccine. CDR3 loop: CASSPFAQALTDTQYF. The CDR3 region has the DNA TGTGCCAGCAGCCCCTTCGCACAGGCGTTAACAGATACGCAGTATTTT.